This T cell receptor beta chain is drawn from a study of shared clonotypes between healthy human individuals (dated by TCRdb to 2020 to 2022). Describing the broader study: A couple of women and a few men aged 18 to 49 years were included in the cohort. The study deeply sequenced blood TCR repertoires of about 5 healthy adults to estimate repertoire size and the extent of clonotype sharing between individuals. To increase sequencing depth and limit assay-specific biases, different laboratories used diverse techniques to prepare libraries and sequence TCR repertoires. Per donor, three plates each were used for CD4 naive and CD4 memory, two for CD8 naive, and one for CD8 memory. Leukapheresis yielded between about 0.85 and 10 billion PBMCs per donor. What the study reported, not specific to this receptor: Based on pairwise subsampling, the degree of clonotype sharing among donors was expected to be affected by sequencing depth. Even with the large sequencing depth, rarefaction of the sorted-subset datasets indicated that sequencing was incomplete. Sampling was limited to blood, and TCR repertoires in tissue likely differ from TCR repertoires in blood. Because the study included only a small number of donors, the genetic and exposure-history diversity represented was limited. Across a few donors, approximately 5% of naive CD4, around 3.3% of naive CD8, about 2% of memory CD4, and roughly 0.4% of memory CD8 clonotypes were shared. Compared with non-shared clonotypes, clonotypes shared by all four sorted-subset donors had higher generation probabilities. Naive subsets generally had larger estimated clonotype richness than memory subsets did.

CD8 naive samples were CD45RO-negative cells positively selected for CCR7, giving a CD45RA+CCR7+ population that excluded TemRA cells. Donors were healthy HIV-negative adults with no recently reported acute infections or vaccinations. Only Caucasian adults living in Nashville, Tennessee, USA were represented among the donors. Blood was collected by leukapheresis, and PBMCs were isolated by Ficoll-Histopaque density gradient centrifugation and then cryopreserved in liquid nitrogen vapor phase. Purity and quantity of every magnetically sorted T cell population were checked by analytical flow cytometry. Each sorted fraction had its genomic DNA isolated and then quantified by UV absorbance on a Nanodrop 2000c. CDR1 and CDR2, per the germline V gene, are KGHSH and LQKENI. There are 18 amino acids in the CDR3, from cysteine to phenylalanine inclusive. The read is trimmed to its CDR3 DNA, 54 bases read in frame from base 1. Trimming costs V 6 bases and J 0 bases, and their ends lie 22 bases apart.

Using the deep immunoSEQ assay, multiplex PCR amplified TCR CDR3 regions from genomic DNA. Genomic DNA extracted from each cell subset was distributed evenly over all wells of several immunoSEQ 96-well plates, and each plate served as one replicate. For sorted subsets, around 200 ng genomic DNA, equal to tens of thousands of T cell genomes, was loaded into each replicate PCR. Purified libraries were quantified with a Qubit 3.0 fluorometer, sized on a Bioanalyzer 2100, and re-quantified with the KAPA Library Quantification kit. Every immunoSEQ 96-well plate was sequenced on a dedicated single-read 150-cycle Illumina NextSeq 550 flow cell. The original pipeline was this. Because only junctional sequences without quality scores were contained in the immunoSEQ output, filtering matching that applied to full-length reads could not be performed. Sequences were annotated with PyIR, a Python wrapper for IgBLAST v1.9, and V/J genes and CDR3 were assigned using IMGT germline references. Any read was removed if the V/J assignment was weak (E-value above 1e-6), the CDR3 was missing, or the read contained stop codons, out-of-frame junctions, or ambiguous translated residues. V3J clonotypes were defined as sequences sharing the same inferred V gene, J gene, and CDR3 amino acid sequence. To compute the percentage overlap between repertoires, the number of shared unique clonotypes was divided by the size of the smaller repertoire. RTK rarefaction, the Chao1 estimator, and Recon v2.1 estimates of unobserved clonotypes were used to assess repertoire richness. Generation probabilities for all TCRbeta clonotypes obtained by the gDNA method from a handful of donors were computed using OLGA. TCRdb provides this immuneACCESS table in a form limited to in-frame rearrangements. Some clones are lacking; in checked studies, under half of them reflect an unresolved V gene, and why the rest are absent is not known. The V and J calls and clone size were taken over from that table, and D and trimming were inferred from the DNA. The sample profile shows about 2.1 million clones; approximately 94% of them were found once. The leading ten clones occupy roughly 1.7% of the sample.

To note about this clone: Which antigen it targets is not known. The sample holds no much larger clone one base away, and base qualities are not on file.

The sample comprised naive CD8+ T cells from PBMCs. The sample's cell subset or site label is to be understood as: CD45RA+CCR7+. The V and J genes are TRBV18 and TRBJ2-3, and TRBD1 may be the D gene, going by 6 matching bases. The receptor comes from a man between 18 and 29 years old in good health. Some clones in this sample may be carry-over from other donors' samples. The CDR3 amino acid sequence is: CASSQSWRQAPSTDTQYF. The DNA sequence reads TGTGCCAGCTCGCAATCATGGAGACAGGCCCCTAGCACAGATACGCAGTATTTT.